The 5 T cell receptor beta chains reported below all come from one sample, sequenced in a study of beta chain features in type 1 diabetes. Every isolated RNA sample was fully reverse transcribed, so sequencing captured expressed TCRB transcripts. Measured with immunoSEQ multiplex PCR; TCRdb has only the in-frame clones, and not every one. Of about 620,000 clones listed, 15% to 17% are singletons. The sequencing input was naive CD4+ T cells from blood. Source of these receptors: a man younger than 35 in good health.

A few counts support this clone. In nucleotides, the CDR3 is TGTGCCAGCTCATCCGGACAGTATGGCTACACCTTC. It specifies CASSSGQYGYTF. The chain carries TRBV18 and TRBJ1-2, with a weak D call TRBD1 (6 bases). CDR1 KGHSH and CDR2 LQKENI come from the germline V gene. Deletions cut 5 bases from V and 5 bases from J, with 9 bases between. This CDR3 spans 12 amino acids.

This clone was observed a few times. This chain uses TRBV9 with TRBJ2-2; 10 positions match TRBD1. Germline V CDR1 and CDR2: SGDLS, YYNGEE. The ends lost 0 bases at V and 6 bases at J; junction bases unmatched: 8. This CDR3 region has 17 residues. CDR3 sequence: CASSVAFPGQGPGELFF. In DNA form, the CDR3 reads TGTGCCAGCAGCGTAGCTTTCCCGGGACAGGGGCCCGGGGAGCTGTTTTTT.

V and J are TRBV6-6 and TRBJ2-7, with D maybe TRBD1 (6 bases). Germline V gene sequence: CDR1 MNHNY, CDR2 SVGAGI (reference sequence). Trimming removed 5 bases from V and 6 bases from J, with 17 bases in between. The CDR3 contains 14 residues. The CDR3 bases are TGTGCCAGCAGTACCCATATACAGGGAGCCGAGCAGTACTTC. Translating it yields CASSTHIQGAEQYF.

This clone was seen a few times. The chain uses TRBV9 and TRBJ2-7; D possibly corresponds to TRBD1 (5 bases). The germline V and J ends were trimmed by 0 bases and 0 bases, with 13 bases remaining between them. Germline loops: CDR1 SGDLS, CDR2 YYNGEE. This CDR3 is built from 16 residues. This chain's CDR3 is CASSVGGRVSSYEQYF. DNA of the CDR3: TGTGCCAGCAGCGTAGGCGGCAGGGTGAGCTCCTACGAGCAGTACTTC.

This clone has a handful of counts. This sequence joins TRBV4-3 and TRBJ1-3; D gene unclear. V lost 3 bases and J 0 bases, leaving 12 bases between the germline ends. Germline CDR1 LGHNA, CDR2 YSLEER. This CDR3 spans 16 amino acids. The CDR3 region has the DNA TGCGCCAGCAGCCAGAATAACGTGGTCTCTGGAAACACCATATATTTT. It specifies CASSQNNVVSGNTIYF.